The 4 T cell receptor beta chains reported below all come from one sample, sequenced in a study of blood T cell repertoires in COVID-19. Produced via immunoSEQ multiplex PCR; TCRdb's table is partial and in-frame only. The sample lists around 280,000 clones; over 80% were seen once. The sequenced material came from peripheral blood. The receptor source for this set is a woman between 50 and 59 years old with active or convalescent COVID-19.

CDR3 nucleotides: TGTGCCAGCAGTTTATCGAACGGGTACAATGAGCAGTTCTTC. It codes for CASSLSNGYNEQFF. The chain carries TRBV27 and TRBJ2-1; D call uncertain. The CDR3 is 14 amino acids. The V end was cut by 0 bases, the J end by 4 bases, with 7 bases between. The germline V gene has CDR1 MNHEY and CDR2 SMNVEV (reference sequence).

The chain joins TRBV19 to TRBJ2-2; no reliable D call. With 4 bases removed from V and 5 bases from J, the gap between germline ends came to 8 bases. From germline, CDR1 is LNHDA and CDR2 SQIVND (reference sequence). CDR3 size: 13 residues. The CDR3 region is CASSSTVTGELFF. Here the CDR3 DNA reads TGTGCCAGTAGTAGCACAGTGACCGGGGAGCTGTTTTTT.

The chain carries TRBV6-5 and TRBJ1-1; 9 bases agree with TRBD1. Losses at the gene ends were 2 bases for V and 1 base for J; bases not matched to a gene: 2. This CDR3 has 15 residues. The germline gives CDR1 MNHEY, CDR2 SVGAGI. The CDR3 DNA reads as TGTGCCAGCAGTTACCCGGACAGGGGGAACACTGAAGCTTTCTTT. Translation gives CASSYPDRGNTEAFF.

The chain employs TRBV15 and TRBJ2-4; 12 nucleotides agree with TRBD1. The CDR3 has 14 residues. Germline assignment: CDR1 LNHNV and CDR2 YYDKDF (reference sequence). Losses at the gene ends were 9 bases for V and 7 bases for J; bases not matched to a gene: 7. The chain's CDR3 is CATHSGTGGNIQYF. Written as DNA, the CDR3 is TGTGCCACTCACTCCGGGACAGGGGGCAACATTCAGTACTTC.